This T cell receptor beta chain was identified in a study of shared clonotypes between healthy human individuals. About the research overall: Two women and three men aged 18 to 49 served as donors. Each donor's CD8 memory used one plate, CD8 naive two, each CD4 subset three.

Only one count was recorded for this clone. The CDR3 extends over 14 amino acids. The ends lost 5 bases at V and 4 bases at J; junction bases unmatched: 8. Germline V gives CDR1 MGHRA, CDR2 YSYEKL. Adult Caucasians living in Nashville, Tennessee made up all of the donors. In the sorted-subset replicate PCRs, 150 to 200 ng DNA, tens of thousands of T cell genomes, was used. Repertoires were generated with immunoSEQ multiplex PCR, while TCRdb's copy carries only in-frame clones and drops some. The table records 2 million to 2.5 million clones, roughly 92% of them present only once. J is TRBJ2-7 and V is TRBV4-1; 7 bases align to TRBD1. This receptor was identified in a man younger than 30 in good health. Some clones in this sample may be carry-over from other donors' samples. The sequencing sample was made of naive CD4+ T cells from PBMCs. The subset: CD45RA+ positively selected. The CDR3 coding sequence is TGCGCCAGCAGCTTAACAGGGGACCGATACGAGCAGTACTTC. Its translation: CASSLTGDRYEQYF.